This T cell receptor (beta chain) was recorded in a study of blood T cell repertoires in COVID-19. Across the whole study: There were acute and convalescent COVID-19 samples, and they came from the United States, Italy and Spain. T cells, B-cell-depleted T cells, or PBMCs provided the cDNA or gDNA that served as material.

Authors' methods: Counts of nucleated cells, estimated from reference gene primer amplification, were obtained. Assay: immunoSEQ multiplex PCR; the TCRdb copy retains only in-frame clones and omits some. V, J and clone size were drawn from that table, and D and trimming were deduced from the DNA. The repertoire holds 84,000 or so clones, 80% seen once, with roughly 21% in the top ten. The clonotype originates from a woman older than 75 with acute or convalescent COVID-19. The sequencing sample was made of peripheral blood.

Here the CDR3 DNA reads TGTGCCAGTAGTAGATATGCTGCAGGGATGAGGACCGGGGAGCTGTTTTTT. Protein sequence: CASSRYAAGMRTGELFF. The chain carries TRBV19 and TRBJ2-2, with D perhaps matching TRBD1 (5 bases). Germline V gene lookup returns CDR1 LNHDA and CDR2 SQIVND (reference sequence). Trimming pared 4 bases from V and 5 bases from J, leaving 20 bases between. The CDR3 covers 17 residues.